The 27 T cell receptor beta chains in this list originate from one sample, sequenced in a study of T cells in Graves' hyperthyroidism and ophthalmopathy. The TCR beta CDR3 regions underwent amplification using RNA transcripts as the source. HTBI primers were used for first-round RT-PCR of the TCR CDR3. TCRdb called the multiplex PCR reads again in MiXCR, with one record for every CDR3 protein. The table lists about 420,000 distinct CDR3 sequences, around 14% of them singletons, with around 7.7% in the top ten. The sample taken for sequencing was blood. Receptors originate from a woman aged 18 to 35 with Graves' hyperthyroidism.

This clonotype was counted many times. The chain has TRBV12-3 or TRBV12-4 and TRBJ2-1, with 9 bases that match TRBD2. CDR3 length: 16 amino acids. V lost 3 bases and J lost 8; bases outside the gene matches: 11. The CDR3 sequence is CASSLALAGGPYEQFF. In DNA form, the CDR3 reads TGTGCCAGCAGTTTGGCTCTGGCGGGAGGGCCCTATGAGCAGTTCTTC.

V and J are TRBV2 and TRBJ1-6; 7 bases align to TRBD1. Germline loops: CDR1 SNHLY, CDR2 FYNNEI. The V segment lost 11 bases and the J segment 6 bases; nucleotides outside the gene matches: 4. CDR3 size: 12 residues. This chain's CDR3 is CAGQVLNSPLHF. For the CDR3, the DNA is TGTGCCGGACAGGTTCTTAATTCACCCCTCCACTTT.

Only a few counts were recorded for this clonotype. The rearrangement links TRBV28 to TRBJ1-6; D unclear. The V and J ends lost 4 bases and 7 bases respectively, with 8 bases between them. The CDR3 spans 13 residues. Germline V gives CDR1 MDHEN, CDR2 SYDVKM. The CDR3 region is CASSSDGNSPLHF. DNA for the CDR3: TGTGCCAGCAGTTCGGACGGGAATTCACCCCTCCACTTT. The whole variable domain, remainder taken from reference TRBV28 and TRBJ1-6, is DVKVTQSSRYLVKRTGEKVFLECVQDMDHENMFWYRQDPGLGLRLIYFSYDVKMKEKGDIPEGYSVSREKKERFSLILESASTNQTSMYLCASSSDGNSPLHFGNGTRLTVT.

This clonotype was counted at least ten times. The rearrangement joins TRBV6-1 to TRBJ1-6; D unclear. Germline CDR1 and CDR2: MNHNS and SASEGT. Trimming stripped 6 bases from V and 8 bases from J, with 14 bases between. The CDR3 length is 14 residues. CDR3 in amino acids: CASRSVGEDSPLHF. DNA for the CDR3: TGTGCCAGCAGGAGCGTGGGTGAGGATTCACCCCTCCACTTT.

The chain carries TRBV7-3 and TRBJ2-1; 11 nucleotides line up with TRBD2. J was trimmed by 7 bases and V by 6 bases; bases with no gene match: 14. Per the germline V gene, CDR1 is SGHTA and CDR2 is FQGTGA. The CDR3 extends over 17 amino acids. The CDR3 DNA reads as TGTGCCAGCAGGTCGGCGGGACTAGCGGTAATGGGGAATGAGCAGTTCTTC. Its protein product is CASRSAGLAVMGNEQFF.

In its sample, this clonotype was seen many times. This sequence joins TRBV2 and TRBJ2-5, with TRBD1 identical over 8 bases. The CDR3 is 15 amino acids. V was clipped by 6 bases and J by 5 bases; unmatched bases: 11. The V gene's germline CDR1 is SNHLY and CDR2 FYNNEI. The CDR3, as DNA: TGTGCCAGCAGGGGCGGACAGGGCTTGTGGGAGACCCAGTACTTC. This translates into CASRGGQGLWETQYF.

This clonotype has just a few counts. V gene TRBV5-1 combines with J gene TRBJ2-3; 9 bases are a match to TRBD1. Germline CDR1 reads SGHRS; CDR2 reads YFSETQ. The V gene end was trimmed by 2 bases and the J gene end by 3 bases; junction bases not matched to a gene: 7. The CDR3 runs 16 residues. The CDR3, as DNA: TGCGCCAGCAGCTTATCCGGGACAGGGCGGACAGATACGCAGTATTTT. Its translation is CASSLSGTGRTDTQYF.

This clonotype was observed at least ten times. The chain carries TRBV18 and TRBJ2-7; D gene uncertain. The CDR3 extends over 13 amino acids. V lost 3 bases to trimming and J lost 4 bases, with 10 bases between them. Germline V lookup: CDR1 KGHSH, CDR2 LQKENI. CDR3 in amino acids: CASSPERKYEQYF. The CDR3 region has the DNA TGTGCCAGCTCACCCGAGAGGAAGTACGAGCAGTACTTC.

This clonotype turned up a few times. The chain uses TRBV6-1 and TRBJ2-7; 9 bases match TRBD2. The CDR3 consists of 16 residues. CDR1 is MNHNS and CDR2 is SASEGT in the germline V gene. With 0 bases clipped from V and 0 bases from J, the junction kept 3 bases outside the gene matches. In DNA, the CDR3 is TGTGCCAGCAGTGAAGCTAGCGGGGGCCGCTCCTACGAGCAGTACTTC. Its translation: CASSEASGGRSYEQYF.

This clonotype was found many times. The CDR3 DNA reads as TGTGCCAGCAGTGACCCGGGAAGGGGGACTGAGACCCAGTACTTC. It codes for CASSDPGRGTETQYF. This chain connects TRBV6-1 to TRBJ2-5, with D possibly being TRBD1 or TRBD2 (6 bases each). The ends were cut back, 3 bases at V and 5 bases at J, with 16 bases in the middle. The CDR3 contains 15 residues. CDR1 and CDR2 from the germline V gene are MNHNS and SASEGT.

The chain carries TRBV19 and TRBJ1-5; D is possibly TRBD1 (5 bases). The length of the CDR3 is 14 residues. Germline V gene lookup returns CDR1 LNHDA and CDR2 SQIVND (reference sequence). Trimming stripped 4 bases from V and 7 bases from J, with 14 bases between. The CDR3 DNA is TGTGCCAGTAGTACGTGGGGGTCGGGACAGCCCCAGCATTTT. This codes for CASSTWGSGQPQHF.

In the case of this clonotype: With a much larger clone just one base away, this may be a read error. The V gene is TRBV12-3 or TRBV12-4, the J gene TRBJ2-3; D might be TRBD1 (7 bases). This CDR3 spans 15 amino acids. This chain's CDR3 is CAGSRGDALTDTQYF. The CDR3 DNA follows: TGTGCCGGCAGCAGGGGGGATGCCCTCACAGATACGCAGTATTTT.

This clonotype occurred many times. The chain has TRBV5-1 and TRBJ2-1; tentatively, D is TRBD2 (6 bases). V gave up 4 bases and J gave up 3 bases, with 17 bases separating them. The CDR3 extends over 16 amino acids. Germline values: CDR1 SGHRS, CDR2 YFSETQ. Here the CDR3 reads CASSLLPGSDYNEQFF. Written as DNA, the CDR3 is TGCGCCAGCAGCCTACTTCCCGGGAGTGACTACAATGAGCAGTTCTTC.

Comments on this clonotype: This could be a read error, since a much larger clone is one nucleotide away. The CDR3 spells CTSSGDASGGTGELFF. CDR3 bases: TGTACCAGCAGTGGGGATGCTAGCGGTGGAACCGGGGAGCTGTTTTTT. The chain links TRBV2 to TRBJ2-2; 7 bases match TRBD2. The CDR3 contains 16 residues. The germline gives CDR1 SNHLY, CDR2 FYNNEI.

Turning to this clonotype: A read error may explain this, as a much larger clone is one base away. V is TRBV29-1 and J is TRBJ2-1; D ambiguous. In germline, CDR1 is SQVTM, CDR2 ANQGSEA. The CDR3 is made up of 11 amino acids. Trimming shortened V by 7 bases and J by 11 bases, and 15 bases separated the two germline ends. DNA for the CDR3: TGCAGCGCCACGGTTATCCGACAGCAGTTCTTC. Its translation is CSATVIRQQFF.

The rearrangement joins TRBV19 to TRBJ2-2, with D possibly TRBD1 on 5 matching bases. V lost 1 base and J lost 4, with 13 bases in between. Germline values: CDR1 LNHDA, CDR2 SQIVND (reference sequence). The CDR3 totals 16 residues. The CDR3 is CASSIGGRRSTGELFF. CDR3 nucleotide sequence: TGTGCCAGTAGTATAGGGGGCAGACGCAGCACCGGGGAGCTGTTTTTT.

V usage is TRBV15 and J usage is TRBJ2-6; TRBD1 is a possible D gene (5 bases). Trimming pared 9 bases from V and 0 bases from J, leaving 9 bases between. The CDR3 is 14 residues long. CDR1 is LNHNV, CDR2 YYDKDF, per germline (reference sequence). CDR3 coding DNA: TGTGCCACAAGACAGTCCTCTGGGGCCAACGTCCTGACTTTC. This gives the protein CATRQSSGANVLTF.

This clonotype was observed at least ten times. The chain employs TRBV5-5 and TRBJ2-1; 7 bases map to TRBD1. The CDR3 is 14 residues long. V was pared by 4 bases and J by 4 bases, with 5 bases of the junction left unmatched. CDR1 and CDR2 (germline): SGHKS, YYEKEE (reference sequence). DNA of the CDR3: TGTGCCAGCAGCGTCCGGGACAGTTACAATGAGCAGTTCTTC. As protein: CASSVRDSYNEQFF.

A word on this clonotype: One base away lies a much larger clone, so this may be a sequencing read error. The V gene is TRBV6-2 or TRBV6-3, the J gene TRBJ2-7; 8 bases are a match to TRBD1. The germline V gene encodes CDR1 MNHEY and CDR2 SVGEGT. The V segment lost 0 bases and the J segment 7 bases; nucleotides outside the gene matches: 5. CDR3 length: 14 residues. DNA of the CDR3: TGTGCCAGCAGTTACTCGACAGGGGCGGGAGAGCAGTACTTC. Translated, it gives CASSYSTGAGEQYF.

This clonotype was picked up many times. The chain employs TRBV6-1 and TRBJ1-1, with D unresolved. Germline V gives CDR1 MNHNS, CDR2 SASEGT. This CDR3 has 14 residues. V lost 6 bases, J lost 6 bases, and 17 bases lay in between. CDR3 sequence reads: CASRLRGETAEAFF. For the CDR3, the DNA is TGTGCCAGCAGACTACGCGGGGAGACGGCTGAAGCTTTCTTT.

This clonotype occurred many times. The genes are TRBV3-1 and TRBJ2-1; no clear D gene. This CDR3 spans 14 amino acids. Germline CDR1 and CDR2: LGHDT and YNNKEL (reference sequence). V was clipped by 3 bases and J by 4 bases, with 10 bases between them. CDR3 sequence reads: CASSQVVGYNEQFF. As DNA, the CDR3 is TGTGCCAGCAGCCAGGTTGTAGGGTACAATGAGCAGTTCTTC.

V and J are TRBV19 and TRBJ1-5; 8 bases are a match to TRBD1. CDR1 and CDR2 (germline): LNHDA, SQIVND (reference sequence). This CDR3 is built from 16 residues. Germline trimming cut 5 bases from V and 6 bases from J; bases unmatched to any gene: 12. The CDR3 DNA reads TGTGCCAGTAGTCTCCTGTCAGGGGGCGGTGGTCAGCCCCAGCATTTT. Protein: CASSLLSGGGGQPQHF.

This clonotype occurred many times. This chain uses TRBV9 with TRBJ2-7; the D call may be TRBD1 or TRBD2 (5 bases each). The CDR3 is 16 amino acids. The V and J ends lost 3 bases and 5 bases respectively, with 21 bases between them. Germline lookup yields CDR1 SGDLS and CDR2 YYNGEE. CDR3 residues: CASSELRAAGSNEQYF. The CDR3 DNA reads TGTGCCAGCAGCGAACTGAGGGCGGCAGGGTCCAACGAGCAGTACTTC.

The chain uses TRBV4-1 and TRBJ2-7; 10 bases are a match to TRBD1. V shed 0 bases and J 2 bases; nucleotides not matched to a gene: 16. The germline V gene has CDR1 MGHRA and CDR2 YSYEKL. The CDR3 is made up of 20 amino acids. The CDR3 spells CASSQDLGTGARIAPYEQYF. The CDR3 DNA sequence: TGCGCCAGCAGCCAAGATCTCGGGACAGGGGCTCGAATCGCACCCTACGAGCAGTACTTC.

This clonotype was counted many times. The chain is built from TRBV12-3 or TRBV12-4 and TRBJ2-1, with TRBD2 identical over 7 bases. The CDR3 loop spans 15 amino acids. The J segment lost 2 bases and the V segment lost 6 bases, leaving 7 bases of the junction unmatched. The chain's CDR3 is CASSRGLGTYNEQFF. The CDR3 nucleotides read TGTGCCAGCAGCCGCGGACTAGGAACCTACAATGAGCAGTTCTTC.

This clonotype has more than one count but fewer than ten. The chain recombines TRBV27 with TRBJ2-3, with D perhaps TRBD1 or TRBD2 (5 bases each). CDR1 and CDR2 from the germline V gene are MNHEY and SMNVEV (reference sequence). Between the trimmed V and J ends, which lost 3 bases and 0 bases, there was a span of 13 bases. The CDR3 has 16 amino acids. In DNA form, the CDR3 reads TGTGCCAGCAGTTTTGTGGGGGTCCCTAGCACAGATACGCAGTATTTT. It yields the protein CASSFVGVPSTDTQYF.

This chain connects TRBV3-1 to TRBJ2-3; 8 bases line up with TRBD2. The germline gives CDR1 LGHDT, CDR2 YNNKEL (reference sequence). This CDR3 has 16 amino acids. Trimming removed 4 bases from V and 6 bases from J; junction bases left unmatched: 12. CDR3 in amino acids: CASSPRAGAGGDTQYF. The CDR3, as DNA: TGTGCCAGCAGCCCCAGAGCGGGGGCGGGCGGGGATACGCAGTATTTT.